This record concerns one T cell receptor beta chain sequence. This sample is drawn from a study of blood T cell repertoires in COVID-19. Study-level information: Samples taken during acute and convalescent COVID-19 were collected in the United States, Italy and Spain. T cells, B-cell-depleted T cells, or PBMCs provided the cDNA or gDNA that served as material.

Study processing details: Amplification of reference gene primers provided the estimated nucleated cell counts. Some clones are missing from TCRdb's copy, which holds only in-frame ones; the method was immunoSEQ multiplex PCR. Clone size and V and J calls were adopted from that table, with D and trimming inferred from the DNA. In the table there are more than 95,000 clones, roughly 90% of which are singletons. CDR1 is MDHEN, CDR2 SYDVKM, per germline. This CDR3 comprises 14 residues. Between the trimmed V and J ends, which lost 8 bases and 2 bases, there was a span of 15 bases. The sequenced sample was peripheral blood. This TCR was sampled from a human donor in a cohort sampled during active COVID-19. The rearrangement links TRBV28 to TRBJ1-1, with unresolved D. The chain's CDR3 is CASRGAHSNTEAFF. The CDR3, as DNA: TGTGCCAGCCGAGGAGCCCACTCAAACACTGAAGCTTTCTTT.